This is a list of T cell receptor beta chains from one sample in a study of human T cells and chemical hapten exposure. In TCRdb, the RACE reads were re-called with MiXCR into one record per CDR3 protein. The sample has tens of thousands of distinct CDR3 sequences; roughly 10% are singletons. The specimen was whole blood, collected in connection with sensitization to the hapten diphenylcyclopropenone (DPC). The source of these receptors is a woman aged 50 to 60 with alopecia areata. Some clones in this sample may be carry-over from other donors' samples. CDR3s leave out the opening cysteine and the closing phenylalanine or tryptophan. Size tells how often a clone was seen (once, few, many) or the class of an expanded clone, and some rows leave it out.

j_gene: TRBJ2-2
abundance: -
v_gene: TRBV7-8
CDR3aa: ASSLYTGIGTGELF

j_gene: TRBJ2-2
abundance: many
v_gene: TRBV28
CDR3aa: ASSFGQTYGELF

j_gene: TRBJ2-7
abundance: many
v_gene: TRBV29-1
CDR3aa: SVMPGQGSYEQY

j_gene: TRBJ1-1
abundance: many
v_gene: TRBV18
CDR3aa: ASSPQGGYTEAF

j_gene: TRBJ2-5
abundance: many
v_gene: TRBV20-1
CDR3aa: SAREATQETQY

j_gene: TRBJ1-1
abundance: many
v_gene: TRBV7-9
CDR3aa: ASSLAVGKNTEAF

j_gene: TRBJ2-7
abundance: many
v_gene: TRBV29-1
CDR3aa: SVARRVLGADEQY

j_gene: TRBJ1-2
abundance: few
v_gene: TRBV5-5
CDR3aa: ASSLAAGANYGYT

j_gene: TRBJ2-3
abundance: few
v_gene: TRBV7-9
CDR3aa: ASSLRPGTTEGTQY

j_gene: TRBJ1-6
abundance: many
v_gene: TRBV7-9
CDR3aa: ASSAQGQGYNSPLH

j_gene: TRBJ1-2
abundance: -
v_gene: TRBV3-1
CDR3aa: ASSQGGSGGYT

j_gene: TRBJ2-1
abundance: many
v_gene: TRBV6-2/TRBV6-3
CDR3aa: ASSPRAGPYNEQF

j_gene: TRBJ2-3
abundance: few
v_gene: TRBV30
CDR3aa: AWSVGGLLSSTDTQY

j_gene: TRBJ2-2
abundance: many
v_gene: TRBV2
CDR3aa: ASRERTGLGTGELF

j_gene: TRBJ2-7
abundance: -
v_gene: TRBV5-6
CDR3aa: VSSLKSPTSGRAGQY

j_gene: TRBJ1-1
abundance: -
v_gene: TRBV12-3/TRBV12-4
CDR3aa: ASMVTGGAEAF

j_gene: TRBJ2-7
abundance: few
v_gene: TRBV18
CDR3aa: ASSPGQNYEQY

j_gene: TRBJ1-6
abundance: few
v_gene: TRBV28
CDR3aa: ASWTGGSPLH

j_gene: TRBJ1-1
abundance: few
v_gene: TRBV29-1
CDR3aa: SVEDDGRWDEAF

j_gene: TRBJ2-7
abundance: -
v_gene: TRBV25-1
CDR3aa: ASSEGRGWSHEQY

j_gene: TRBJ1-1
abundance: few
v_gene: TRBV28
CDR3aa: ASSSRGNANTEAF

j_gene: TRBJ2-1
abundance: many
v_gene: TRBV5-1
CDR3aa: ASSLEGRDEQF

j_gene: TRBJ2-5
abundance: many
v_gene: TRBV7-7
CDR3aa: ASSLGWGATVETQY

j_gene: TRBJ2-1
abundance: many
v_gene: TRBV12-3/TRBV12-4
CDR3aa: ASGREGSYNEQF

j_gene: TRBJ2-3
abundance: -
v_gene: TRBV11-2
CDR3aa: ASSRLGQLTDTQY

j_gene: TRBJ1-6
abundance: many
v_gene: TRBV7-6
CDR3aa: ASSLSGTGYSPLH

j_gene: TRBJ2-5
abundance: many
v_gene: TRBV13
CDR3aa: ASSLTEIQETQY

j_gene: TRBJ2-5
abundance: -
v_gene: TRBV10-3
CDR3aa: AISDGGTSEYQETQY

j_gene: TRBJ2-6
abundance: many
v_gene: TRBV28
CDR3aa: ASSKVMTYRSGANVLT

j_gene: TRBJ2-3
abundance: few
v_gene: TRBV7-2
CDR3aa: ASSSNPGPDTQY

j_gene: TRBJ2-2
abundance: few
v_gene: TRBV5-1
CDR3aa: ASSLRRQGRTGELF

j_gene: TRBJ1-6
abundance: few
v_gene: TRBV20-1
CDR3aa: SARDWRSSYNSPLH

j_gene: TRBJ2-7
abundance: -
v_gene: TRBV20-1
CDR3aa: SARALGGSLNEQY

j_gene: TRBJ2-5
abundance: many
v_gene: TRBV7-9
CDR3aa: ASSAPEVVVRETQY

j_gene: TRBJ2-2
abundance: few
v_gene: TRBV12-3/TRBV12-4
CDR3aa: ASSLTSGNTGELF

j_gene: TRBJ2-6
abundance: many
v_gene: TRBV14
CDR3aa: ASSQERSYSLSGANVLT

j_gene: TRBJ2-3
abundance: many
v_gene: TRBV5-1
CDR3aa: ASSESADTQY

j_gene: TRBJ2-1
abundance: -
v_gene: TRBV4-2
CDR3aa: ASSQILAGPEQF

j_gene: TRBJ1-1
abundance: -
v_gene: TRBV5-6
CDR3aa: ASSLGPTMNTEAF

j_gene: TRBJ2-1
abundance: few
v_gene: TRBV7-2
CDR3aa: ASSPERVYNEQF

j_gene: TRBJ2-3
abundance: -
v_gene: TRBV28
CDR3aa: ASREWTRSAQY

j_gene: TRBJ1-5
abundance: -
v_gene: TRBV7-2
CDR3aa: ASSEQGASNQPQH

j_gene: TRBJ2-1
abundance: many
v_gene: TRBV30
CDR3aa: AWGVSEQF

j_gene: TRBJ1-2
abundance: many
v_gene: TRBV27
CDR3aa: ASSLSLQAPYGYT

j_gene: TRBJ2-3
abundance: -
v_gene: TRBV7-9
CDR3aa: ASSLASGSTDTQY